Listed below are T cell receptor beta chains from one sample, sequenced in a study of cytomegalovirus exposure and HLA in healthy donors. Here immunoSEQ multiplex PCR was the method, and the copy in TCRdb shows in-frame clones only, minus some. The sample holds tens of thousands of clones, about 72% seen once. The sample comprised PBMCs. The receptors were gathered from a man aged 30 to 45 in good health and CMV-seronegative. CDR3s include the opening cysteine and the closing phenylalanine or tryptophan.

TRBV1,TRBJ1-2,CTSSAYEINRGLGYTF
TRBV30,TRBJ1-4,CAWSLDRGSNEKLFF
TRBV30,TRBJ1-2,CAWSPTGRGYTF
TRBV11-2,TRBJ1-1,CASSHPQGYVPEAFF
TRBV29-1,TRBJ2-7,CSVLGLPASSYEQYF
TRBV7-2,TRBJ1-2,CASSLRFDRVNFGYTF
TRBV19,TRBJ1-2,CASIVSGGSYGYTF
TRBV27,TRBJ2-1,CASSSPSDRRNEQFF
TRBV2,TRBJ2-7,CASSDLSRGTYEQYF
TRBV27,TRBJ2-7,CASSYSNEQYF
TRBV23-1,TRBJ2-2,CATGVRDRARTGELFF
TRBV9,TRBJ2-1,CASSVVNSGGRNEQFF
TRBV2,TRBJ2-7,CASLQTGMFNEQYF
TRBV4-1,TRBJ1-4,CASSQENIEKLFF
TRBV11-2,TRBJ2-7,CASHPGRETYEQYF
TRBV4-2,TRBJ2-7,CASSQETSGANEQYF
TRBV7-2,TRBJ2-5,CASSSGGQETQYF
TRBV7-3,TRBJ2-5,CASSYGTGETQYF
TRBV7-7,TRBJ2-1,CASSLGGGAGNEQFF
TRBV18,TRBJ2-3,CASSLYSGIADTQYF
TRBV2,TRBJ2-1,CASMSSVSGLTKEQFF
TRBV27,TRBJ2-6,CASSIGSSGANVLTF
TRBV25-1,TRBJ2-7,CASSDRLTYEQYF
TRBV2,TRBJ1-6,CASSIDTFNSPLHF
TRBV7-9,TRBJ1-2,CASSRGQGNGYTF
TRBV7-6,TRBJ2-3,CASSPTVNTDTQYF
TRBV28,TRBJ1-5,CATLSRGPGQPQHF
TRBV30,TRBJ1-2,CAWSVLGTGTNYGYTF
TRBV12-5,TRBJ2-1,CASGLEPNFAEQFF
TRBV6-6,TRBJ1-6,CASSYSGENSPLHF
TRBV4-1,TRBJ1-5,CASSQDRGQPQHF
TRBV5-6,TRBJ1-2,CASSFSLAPGNSTF
TRBV5-1,TRBJ1-2,CASSLRDSPGNYGYTF
TRBV4-2,TRBJ2-1,CASSQGEPNEQFF
TRBV7-9,TRBJ1-5,CASSSGRQGSQPQHF
TRBV2,TRBJ1-1,CASQADRLNTEAFF
TRBV29-1,TRBJ2-3,CSVDSRGSTDTQYF
TRBV11-2,TRBJ2-7,CASSSETGPLEQYF
TRBV7-2,TRBJ2-1,CATRQGPNNEQFF
TRBV29-1,TRBJ2-3,CSVLRGPPPYTQYF
TRBV28,TRBJ2-7,CASRPSSVYEQYF
TRBV28,TRBJ2-4,CASSFGLANVKAKNIQYF
TRBV13,TRBJ2-2,CASSPLRERTGAGELFF
TRBV10-3,TRBJ1-2,CAISVLVDYGYTF
TRBV30,TRBJ2-5,CAWNVGGITYQETQYF
TRBV25-1,TRBJ1-2,CASSDFGRGHRTEGYTF
TRBV4-1,TRBJ2-3,CASSQEPLWSGDTDTQYF